The clone carrying this T cell receptor beta chain was counted a few times. Its antigen is currently unknown. Being one base from a much bigger clone, this may be a read error. The CDR3 runs 17 residues. V was pared by 2 bases and J by 7 bases, with 23 bases between. Amplified TCR beta CDR3 regions came from RNA transcripts. The HTBI primer set drove a first-round RT-PCR of the TCR CDR3. TCRdb reprocessed the multiplex PCR reads with MiXCR, giving one entry per CDR3 protein. The table lists 300,000 or so distinct CDR3 sequences, over 20% of them singletons. This record belongs to a study of T cells in Graves' hyperthyroidism and ophthalmopathy. Looking at the study overall: Blood was drawn when the patient was first diagnosed and still untreated.

Overall study results and limits: From stable hyperthyroidism, ophthalmopathy was set apart by a 13 V-J model. Also found in blood were most expanded thyroid clonotypes above 0.001.

The sequence came from a woman between 50 and 59 years old with Graves' hyperthyroidism. This sequence joins TRBV12-3 or TRBV12-4 and TRBJ1-2; D is unclear. The sample taken for sequencing was blood. The CDR3 spells CASSLLPSVAESCGYTF. The CDR3 coding sequence is TGTGCCAGCAGTTTATTACCCTCAGTCGCAGAATCCTGTGGCTACACCTTC.